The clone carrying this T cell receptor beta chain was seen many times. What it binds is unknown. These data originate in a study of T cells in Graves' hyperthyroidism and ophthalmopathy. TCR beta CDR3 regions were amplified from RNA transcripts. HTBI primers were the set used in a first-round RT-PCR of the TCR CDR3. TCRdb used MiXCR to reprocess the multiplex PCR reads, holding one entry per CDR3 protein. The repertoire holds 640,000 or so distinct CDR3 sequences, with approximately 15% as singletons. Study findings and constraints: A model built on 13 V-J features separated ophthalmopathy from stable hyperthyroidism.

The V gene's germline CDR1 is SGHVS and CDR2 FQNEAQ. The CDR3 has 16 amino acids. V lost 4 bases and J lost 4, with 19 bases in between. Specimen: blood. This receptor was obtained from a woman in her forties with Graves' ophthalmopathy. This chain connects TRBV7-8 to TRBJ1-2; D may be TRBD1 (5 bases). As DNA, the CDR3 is TGTGCCAGCAGCTCATACCCGGGGCCTGGGGGCTATGGCTACACCTTC. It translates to CASSSYPGPGGYGYTF.